This T cell receptor (beta chain) derives from a study of response to subunit inactivated influenza vaccine. About this clonotype: Its antigen is not known.

Study findings and constraints: New T cells are recruited in small numbers by each seasonal influenza vaccination, according to the authors' suggestion.

TCRdb ran MiXCR on the RT-PCR reads and lists one entry per CDR3 protein. The table has about 540,000 distinct CDR3 sequences, about 14% seen once. CDR3 length: 16 residues. Trimming removed 4 bases from V and 7 bases from J, with 18 bases in between. Looked up from germline, CDR1 is SGHRS and CDR2 is YFSETQ. The sample consisted of PBMCs from blood, taken 11 to 12 days after vaccination. This receptor was taken from a man between 50 and 59 years old who received an inactivated influenza vaccine. The chain carries TRBV5-1 and TRBJ1-6; possibly TRBD1 for D (5 bases). The CDR3 nucleotides are TGCGCCAGCAGCACGACAGTTCCCGGAAAAAATTCACCCCTCCACTTT. This codes for CASSTTVPGKNSPLHF.